The 27 T cell receptor beta chains below were found in one sample sequenced in a study of cytomegalovirus exposure and HLA in healthy donors. 13 Jbeta primers and 60 Vbeta primers were used for the PCR. Here immunoSEQ multiplex PCR was the method, and the copy in TCRdb shows in-frame clones only, minus some. Counted here are under 140,000 clones, nearly 80% occurring once; the ten biggest clones make up around 1.3%. The specimen sequenced was PBMCs. These receptors all come from a woman under 40 in good health and CMV-seronegative.

The rearrangement joins TRBV28 to TRBJ1-1; 8 nucleotides agree with TRBD1. CDR3 size: 13 residues. Looked up from germline, CDR1 is MDHEN and CDR2 is SYDVKM. V shed 8 bases and J 3 bases; nucleotides not matched to a gene: 5. The CDR3 spells CASGRGLDTEAFF. DNA for the CDR3: TGTGCCAGCGGCAGGGGGCTGGACACTGAAGCTTTCTTT.

This clone was found a few times. The chain joins TRBV11-2 to TRBJ1-4; 11 bases fit TRBD1. After removal of 7 bases from V and 7 bases from J, the junction contained 5 bases not matched to a gene. This CDR3 has 14 residues. Germline lookup yields CDR1 SGHAT and CDR2 FQNNGV. CDR3 sequence reads: CASKRTGGGEKLFF. CDR3 nucleotide sequence: TGTGCCAGCAAGAGGACAGGGGGCGGTGAAAAACTGTTTTTT.

As for this clone: A read error may account for a junction end that differs from germline. The rearrangement links TRBV29-1 to TRBJ1-1; 9 bases are a match to TRBD1. The CDR3 length is 12 residues. CDR1 and CDR2 from the germline V gene are SQVTM and ANQGSEA. CDR3 region: CSVGTGNAEAFF. DNA of the CDR3: TGCAGCGTGGGGACAGGGAACGCTGAAGCTTTCTTT. The full variable domain, in which reference TRBV29-1 and TRBJ1-1 provide the parts outside the CDR3, is SAVISQKPSRDICQRGTSLTIQCQVDSQVTMMFWYRQQPGQSLTLIATANQGSEATYESGFVIDKFPISRPNLTFSTLTVSNMSPEDSSIYLCSVGTGNAEAFFGQGTRLTVV.

The CDR3 here is CASSLYSGVNSPLHF. The DNA of the CDR3 is TGTGCCAGCAGCTTGTATTCAGGGGTCAATTCACCCCTCCACTTT. V gene TRBV5-6 combines with J gene TRBJ1-6; D might be TRBD1 (6 bases). The germline V gene encodes CDR1 SGHDT and CDR2 YYEEEE. V lost 1 base and J lost 7, with 12 bases in between. The length of the CDR3 is 15 residues. Drawing the rest from reference TRBV5-6 and TRBJ1-6, the complete variable domain is DAGVTQSPTHLIKTRGQQVTLRCSPKSGHDTVSWYQQALGQGPQFIFQYYEEEERQRGNFPDRFSGHQFPNYSSELNVNALLLGDSALYLCASSLYSGVNSPLHFGNGTRLTVT.

The chain joins TRBV5-4 to TRBJ2-7, with D perhaps matching TRBD2 (6 bases). The CDR3 totals 15 residues. Germline CDR1 SGHNT, CDR2 YYREEE (reference sequence). With 2 bases removed from V and 0 bases from J, the gap between germline ends came to 12 bases. CDR3 protein: CASSFAGTASYEQYF. CDR3 coding DNA: TGTGCCAGCAGCTTTGCCGGGACTGCCTCCTACGAGCAGTACTTC. Variable domain in full (rest from reference TRBV5-4 and TRBJ2-7): ETGVTQSPTHLIKTRGQQVTLRCSSQSGHNTVSWYQQALGQGPQFIFQYYREEENGRGNFPPRFSGLQFPNYSSELNVNALELDDSALYLCASSFAGTASYEQYFGPGTRLTVT.

The chain links TRBV7-2 to TRBJ2-7, with 8 nucleotides matching TRBD1. Germline lookup yields CDR1 SGHTA and CDR2 FQGNSA. The CDR3 spans 15 residues. V trimming: 4 bases; J trimming: 0 bases; junction bases outside the gene matches: 5. The CDR3 sequence: CASSWGQASSYEQYF. CDR3 nucleotide sequence: TGTGCCAGCAGCTGGGGACAGGCGAGCTCCTACGAGCAGTACTTC.

This chain connects TRBV19 to TRBJ2-1, with 7 bases matching TRBD2. CDR1 and CDR2 from the germline V gene are LNHDA and SQIVND (reference sequence). The CDR3 totals 13 residues. Trimming cost V 0 bases and J 8 bases; bases outside gene matches: 1. This CDR3 is CASSIDRGDEQFF. For the CDR3, the DNA is TGTGCCAGTAGTATAGATCGGGGGGATGAGCAGTTCTTC.

Concerning this clone: Compared with germline, one end of the junction differs, possibly owing to a read error. The gene calls are TRBV27 and TRBJ1-2; D possibly corresponds to TRBD1 (6 bases). The CDR3 sequence is 15 residues long. Germline loops: CDR1 MNHEY, CDR2 SMNVEV (reference sequence). The CDR3 reads CASSDIGAGAFPPSF. The CDR3 DNA reads TGTGCCAGCAGCGACATAGGGGCAGGGGCTTTCCCGCCAAGCTTC.

This clone has only a few counts. The chain uses TRBV27 and TRBJ1-1; 8 bases are a match to TRBD1. Germline CDR1 and CDR2: MNHEY and SMNVEV (reference sequence). The junction had 9 bases not matched to a gene; V was cut back by 5 bases and J by 4 bases. The length of the CDR3 is 15 residues. The CDR3 loop reads CASSGSDRVGTEAFF. DNA of the CDR3: TGTGCCAGCAGTGGATCGGACAGGGTTGGCACTGAAGCTTTCTTT.

The chain recombines TRBV15 with TRBJ2-4, with TRBD2 as a possible D gene (5 bases). Trimming cost V 0 bases and J 8 bases, with 17 bases left between them. The CDR3 is 16 amino acids. The germline V gene has CDR1 LNHNV and CDR2 YYDKDF (reference sequence). The CDR3 coding sequence is TGTGCCACCAGCAGAGATTTTCGGGGAATCGGGGACATTCAGTACTTC. Its protein is CATSRDFRGIGDIQYF.

The V and J genes are TRBV4-3 and TRBJ2-1; perhaps TRBD2 as D (5 bases). The CDR3 covers 15 residues. The V gene lost 1 base and the J gene lost 3 bases, with 10 bases spanning the gap. The germline CDR1 and CDR2 sequences are LGHNA and YSLEER. The CDR3 loop reads CASSQVLSGYNEQFF. Written as DNA, the CDR3 is TGCGCCAGCAGCCAAGTCTTGAGCGGCTACAATGAGCAGTTCTTC.

This clone was found once. The genes are TRBV13 and TRBJ1-2; 8 nucleotides agree with TRBD1. Germline trimming cut 3 bases from V and 7 bases from J; bases unmatched to any gene: 7. Germline V gene sequence: CDR1 PRHDT, CDR2 FYEKMQ (reference sequence). This CDR3 spans 14 amino acids. The CDR3 sequence is CASSFTGTGLGYTF. The DNA for the CDR3 is TGTGCCAGCAGCTTTACCGGGACAGGTCTTGGCTACACCTTC. Filled out from reference TRBV13 and TRBJ1-2, the complete variable domain reads AAGVIQSPRHLIKEKRETATLKCYPIPRHDTVYWYQQGPGQDPQFLISFYEKMQSDKGSIPDRFSAQQFSDYHSELNMSSLELGDSALYFCASSFTGTGLGYTFGSGTRLTVV.

V is TRBV9 and J is TRBJ1-4; possible D gene TRBD1, 5 bases. There are 12 residues in the CDR3. CDR1 and CDR2 (germline): SGDLS, YYNGEE. With 5 bases removed from V and 8 bases from J, the gap between germline ends came to 10 bases. The DNA of the CDR3 is TGTGCCAGCAGTCATAAGGGGGAAAAACTGTTTTTT. Amino acid sequence: CASSHKGEKLFF.

This chain uses TRBV30 with TRBJ1-2; D perhaps matches TRBD1 (5 bases). In germline, CDR1 is GTSNPN, CDR2 SVGIG (reference sequence). There are 14 residues in the CDR3. Trimming took off 1 base at V and 4 bases at J, with 13 bases between the two ends. The CDR3 region has the DNA TGTGCCTGGAGTGAGGCGGGGCCGGGCTATGGCTACACCTTC. Its protein is CAWSEAGPGYGYTF.

The DNA for the CDR3 is TGTGCCAGCAGCTTAGATGGACAGATCAACTATGGCTACACCTTC. This gives the protein CASSLDGQINYGYTF. The gene calls are TRBV7-2 and TRBJ1-2, with D tentatively TRBD1 (6 bases). This CDR3 is 15 amino acids long. The germline gives CDR1 SGHTA, CDR2 FQGNSA. V gave up 1 base and J gave up 2 bases, with 11 bases separating them.

V usage is TRBV2 and J usage is TRBJ2-7; possible D gene TRBD1, 6 bases. Germline CDR1 is SNHLY and CDR2 is FYNNEI. V lost 7 bases, J lost 6 bases, and 16 bases lay in between. This CDR3 spans 13 amino acids. In DNA form, the CDR3 reads TGTGCCAGCAAGAGAGAACAGGGCCGCGAGCAGTACTTC. Its protein product is CASKREQGREQYF.

V and J are TRBV28 and TRBJ1-2, with D maybe TRBD1 (6 bases). CDR3 length: 14 amino acids. Germline CDR1 reads MDHEN; CDR2 reads SYDVKM. V shed 6 bases and J shed 4 bases, with 15 bases lying between them. CDR3 residues: CASSPFGQFYGYTF. In nucleotides, the CDR3 is TGTGCCAGCAGCCCTTTCGGACAGTTCTATGGCTACACCTTC.

This chain joins TRBV30 and TRBJ2-7, with D possibly being TRBD1 (5 bases). V lost 1 base, J lost 6 bases, and 10 bases lay in between. The germline V gene encodes CDR1 GTSNPN and CDR2 SVGIG (reference sequence). The CDR3 is 12 amino acids. The CDR3 nucleotides read TGTGCCTGGAGTGAAGACAGTTCCGAGCAGTACTTC. It codes for CAWSEDSSEQYF. Drawing the rest from reference TRBV30 and TRBJ2-7, the complete variable domain is SQTIHQWPATLVQPVGSPLSLECTVEGTSNPNLYWYRQAAGRGLQLLFYSVGIGQISSEVPQNLSASRPQDRQFILSSKKLLLSDSGFYLCAWSEDSSEQYFGPGTRLTVT.

The rearrangement joins TRBV6-5 to TRBJ1-6; 7 nucleotides align to TRBD1. The CDR3 is made up of 13 amino acids. V lost 5 bases, J lost 8 bases, and 3 bases stayed unmatched. CDR1 is MNHEY, CDR2 SVGAGI, per germline. The CDR3 DNA follows: TGTGCCAGCAGTGACGACAGGGATTCACCCCTCCACTTT. This encodes CASSDDRDSPLHF.

The chain couples TRBV7-9 to TRBJ2-5; a weak D match, TRBD2 (6 bases). V was clipped by 5 bases and J by 0 bases, with 10 bases between them. The germline gives CDR1 SEHNR, CDR2 FQNEAQ (reference sequence). This CDR3 has 14 amino acids. The CDR3 DNA reads as TGTGCCAGCAGCCTCCGGGACTACCAAGAGACCCAGTACTTC. This gives the protein CASSLRDYQETQYF.

This clone occurred a few times. This chain links TRBV2 with TRBJ1-1, with 7 bases fitting TRBD1. Germline CDR1 is SNHLY and CDR2 is FYNNEI. With V trimmed by 6 bases and J by 1 base, 8 bases remained unmatched. The CDR3 is 15 amino acids. CDR3 nucleotide sequence: TGTGCCAGCAGCGTTGGGACAGATGCGAACACTGAAGCTTTCTTT. Protein: CASSVGTDANTEAFF.

The V gene is TRBV7-2, the J gene TRBJ2-3; 12 bases agree with TRBD2. This CDR3 region has 16 residues. Germline V gene lookup returns CDR1 SGHTA and CDR2 FQGNSA. After removal of 8 bases from V and 0 bases from J, the junction contained 6 bases not matched to a gene. The CDR3 sequence is CASGLGLAGSTDTQYF. CDR3 sequence (DNA): TGTGCCAGCGGCCTAGGACTAGCGGGGAGCACAGATACGCAGTATTTT.

J is TRBJ2-7 and V is TRBV30; D is ambiguous. Trimming cost V 4 bases and J 0 bases, with 7 bases left between them. There are 12 residues in the CDR3. The germline gives CDR1 GTSNPN, CDR2 SVGIG (reference sequence). The CDR3 DNA reads as TGTGCCTGGAATCAGGCCTCCTACGAGCAGTACTTC. It specifies CAWNQASYEQYF.

The chain is built from TRBV19 and TRBJ1-5; a possible D gene is TRBD1 (6 bases). Trimming cost V 5 bases and J 7 bases, with 21 bases left between them. CDR3 size: 16 residues. From germline, CDR1 is LNHDA and CDR2 SQIVND (reference sequence). The CDR3 bases are TGTGCCAGTAGTTTAACGGCGAACAGGGCGAGGCAGCCCCAGCATTTT. Translation: CASSLTANRARQPQHF.

The V call is TRBV7-9, the J call TRBJ2-3, with D possibly matching TRBD2 (5 bases). The V gene lost 2 bases and the J gene lost 1 base, with 10 bases spanning the gap. The CDR3 extends over 15 amino acids. Looked up from germline, CDR1 is SEHNR and CDR2 is FQNEAQ (reference sequence). CDR3 loop: CASSLHPEGTDTQYF. The CDR3 coding sequence is TGTGCCAGCAGCTTACACCCGGAGGGCACAGATACGCAGTATTTT.

The gene calls are TRBV6-5 and TRBJ1-2; no firm D call. Germline CDR1 MNHEY, CDR2 SVGAGI. CDR3 length equals 12 residues. Trimming removed 5 bases at V and 5 bases at J, with 9 bases between. The CDR3 region has the DNA TGTGCCAGCAGTGGCGGGTTTTATGGCTACACCTTC. Translated, it gives CASSGGFYGYTF.

CDR3 DNA sequence: TGCGCCAGCAGCGCAGAACAGGGGGCTAACTATGGCTACACCTTC. It is translated as CASSAEQGANYGYTF. This sequence joins TRBV5-1 and TRBJ1-2; 8 bases are a match to TRBD1. The CDR3 has 15 amino acids. In germline, CDR1 is SGHRS, CDR2 YFSETQ. Trimming cost V 4 bases and J 0 bases; bases outside gene matches: 5.